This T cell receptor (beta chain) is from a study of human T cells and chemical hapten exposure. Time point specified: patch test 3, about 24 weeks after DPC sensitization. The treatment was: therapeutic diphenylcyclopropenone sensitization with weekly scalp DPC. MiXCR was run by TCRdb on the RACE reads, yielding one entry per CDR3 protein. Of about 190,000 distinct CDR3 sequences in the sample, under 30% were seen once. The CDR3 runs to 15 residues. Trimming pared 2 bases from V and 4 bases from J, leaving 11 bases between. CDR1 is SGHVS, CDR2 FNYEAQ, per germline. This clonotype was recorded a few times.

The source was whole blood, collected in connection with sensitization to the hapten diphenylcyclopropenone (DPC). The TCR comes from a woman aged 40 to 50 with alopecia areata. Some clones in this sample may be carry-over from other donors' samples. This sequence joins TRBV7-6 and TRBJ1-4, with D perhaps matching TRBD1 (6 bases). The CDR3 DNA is TGTGCCAGCAGCTTACAGGACAGTTATAATGAAAAACTGTTTTTT. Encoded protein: CASSLQDSYNEKLFF.